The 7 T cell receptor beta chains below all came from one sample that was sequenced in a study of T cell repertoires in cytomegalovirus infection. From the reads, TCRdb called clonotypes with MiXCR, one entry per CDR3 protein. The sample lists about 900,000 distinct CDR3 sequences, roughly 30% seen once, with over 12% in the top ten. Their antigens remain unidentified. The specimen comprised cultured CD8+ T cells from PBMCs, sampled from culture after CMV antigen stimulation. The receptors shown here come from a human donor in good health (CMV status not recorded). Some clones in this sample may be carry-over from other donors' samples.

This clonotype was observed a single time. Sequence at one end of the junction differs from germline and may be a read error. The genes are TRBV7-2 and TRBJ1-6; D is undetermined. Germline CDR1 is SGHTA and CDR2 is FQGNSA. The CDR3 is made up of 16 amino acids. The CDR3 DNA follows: TGTGCCTGCAGCTCGTCGGCCGAATCCTATAATTCACCCCTCCACTTT. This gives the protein CACSSSAESYNSPLHF.

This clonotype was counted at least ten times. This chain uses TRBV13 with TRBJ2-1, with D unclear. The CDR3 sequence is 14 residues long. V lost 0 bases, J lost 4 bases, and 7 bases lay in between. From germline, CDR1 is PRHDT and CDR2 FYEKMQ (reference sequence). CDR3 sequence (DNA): TGTGCCAGCAGCTTAGGCCAGGAATACAATGAGCAGTTCTTC. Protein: CASSLGQEYNEQFF.

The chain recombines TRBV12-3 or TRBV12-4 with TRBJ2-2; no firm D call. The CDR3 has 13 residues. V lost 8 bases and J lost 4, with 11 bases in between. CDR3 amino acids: CASPEPFTGELFF. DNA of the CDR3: TGTGCCAGCCCGGAGCCGTTCACCGGGGAGCTGTTTTTT.

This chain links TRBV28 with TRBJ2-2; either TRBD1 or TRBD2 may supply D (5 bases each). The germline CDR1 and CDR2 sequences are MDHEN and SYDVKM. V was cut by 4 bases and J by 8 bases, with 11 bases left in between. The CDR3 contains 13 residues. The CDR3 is CASSYGGEGELFF. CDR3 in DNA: TGTGCCAGCAGTTATGGGGGAGAGGGGGAGCTGTTTTTT.

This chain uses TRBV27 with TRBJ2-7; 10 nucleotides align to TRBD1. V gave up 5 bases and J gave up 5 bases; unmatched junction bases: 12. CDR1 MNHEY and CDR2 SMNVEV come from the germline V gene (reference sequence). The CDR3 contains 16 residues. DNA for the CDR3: TGTGCCAGCAGTGGTAGACAGGGGGCGCGGGTCCACGAGCAGTACTTC. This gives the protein CASSGRQGARVHEQYF.

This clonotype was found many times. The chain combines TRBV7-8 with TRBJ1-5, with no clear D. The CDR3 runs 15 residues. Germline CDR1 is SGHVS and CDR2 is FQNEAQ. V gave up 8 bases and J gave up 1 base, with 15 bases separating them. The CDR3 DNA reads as TGTGCCAGCGGTATTGCAGGTCGGAGCAATCAGCCCCAGCATTTT. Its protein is CASGIAGRSNQPQHF.

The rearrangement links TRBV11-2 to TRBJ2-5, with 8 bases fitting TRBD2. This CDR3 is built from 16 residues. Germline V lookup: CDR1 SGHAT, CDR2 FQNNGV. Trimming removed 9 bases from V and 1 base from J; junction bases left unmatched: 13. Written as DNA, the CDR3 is TGTGCCAGTGCTTCGTCGTTAGCGGGGCTCCAAGAGACCCAGTACTTC. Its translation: CASASSLAGLQETQYF.